These T cell receptor beta chains were read from a single sample in a study of blood T cell repertoires in COVID-19. Some clones are missing from TCRdb's copy, which holds only in-frame ones; the method was immunoSEQ multiplex PCR. This sample has 60,000 to 75,000 clones; around nine tenths occur once, and the top ten carry around 20%. What was sequenced was peripheral blood. The source is a woman older than 75 with acute or convalescent COVID-19. The CDR3 runs from the conserved cysteine through the conserved F or W. Each record gives: J gene, clone size, D gene, V gene, CDR3 DNA, CDR3 protein. A D gene is named only where the DNA matches it firmly. The size of a clone is reported for some rows only, either as once, few or many, or as a class for expanded clones.

TRBJ1-1 - - TRBV5-1 TGCGCCAGCAGTTACAGGATGAACACTGAAGCTTTCTTT CASSYRMNTEAFF
TRBJ2-1 - - TRBV27 TGTGCCAGCAGTTTAGGGGGGACTGAGCAGTTCTTC CASSLGGTEQFF
TRBJ2-3 - TRBD1 TRBV5-1 TGCGCCAGCAGCTTTACAGGGGCAGATACGCAGTATTTT CASSFTGADTQYF
TRBJ1-2 - - TRBV9 TGTGCCAGCAGCGTAGATATACAGGGTCCATATGGCTACACCTTC CASSVDIQGPYGYTF
TRBJ1-3 - - TRBV10-1 TGCGCCAGCAGTGAGTCGATGCGGATCCCCTCTGGAAACACCATATATTTT CASSESMRIPSGNTIYF
TRBJ1-5 - TRBD1 TRBV28 TGTGCCAGCAGCCGGGGACAGGGGGGAAATCAGCCCCAGCATTTT CASSRGQGGNQPQHF
TRBJ2-1 once TRBD2 TRBV18 TGTGCCAGCTCACTTAGCGGGAGTGGCAATGAGCAGTTCTTC CASSLSGSGNEQFF
TRBJ2-6 - - TRBV6-1 TGTGCCAGCAGTGAAGATAGGGGAACCGGGGACATTTGGGCCAACGTCCTGACTTTC CASSEDRGTGDIWANVLTF
TRBJ2-7 - TRBD2 TRBV3-1/TRBV3-2 TGTGCCAGCAGCCCCACTCTAGGCGGGAGAGGCGAGCAGTACTTC CASSPTLGGRGEQYF
TRBJ2-7 - - TRBV18 TGTGCCAGCACTACAGGGATGGGCTTCGAGCAGTACTTC CASTTGMGFEQYF
TRBJ1-1 - TRBD1 TRBV29-1 TGCAGCGGGACAGGCCTCCGGAACACTGAAGCTTTCTTT CSGTGLRNTEAFF
TRBJ2-3 - TRBD2 TRBV24-1 TGTGCCACCAGTGACCCTAGCGGGAGTAAGAATACGCAGTATTTT CATSDPSGSKNTQYF
TRBJ2-6 few - TRBV18 TGTGCCAGCTCTACCACAACGGACACCATCTCTGGGGCCAACGTCCTGACTTTC CASSTTTDTISGANVLTF
TRBJ2-1 - - TRBV24-1 TGTGCCACCAGTTTTCAGAACTACAATGAGCAGTTCTTC CATSFQNYNEQFF
TRBJ2-5 - - TRBV28 TGTGCCAGCAACCCTCCCAAAAGAGGCACCCAGTACTTC CASNPPKRGTQYF
TRBJ1-5 - - TRBV18 TGTGCCAGCTCACCAGGGCTTGGCAATCAGCCCCAGCATTTT CASSPGLGNQPQHF
TRBJ2-3 - TRBD2 TRBV28 TGTGCCAGCAGTACCGGGACTAGGACAGATACGCAGTATTTT CASSTGTRTDTQYF
TRBJ2-1 - - TRBV2 TGTGCCAGCAGTGACCGGAGCTCCTACAATGAGCAGTTCTTC CASSDRSSYNEQFF
TRBJ1-1 - - TRBV5-4 TGTGCCAGCAGCTCCATCAATACTGAAGCTTTCTTT CASSSINTEAFF
TRBJ2-1 - TRBD2 TRBV15 TGTGCCACCAGAACTAGCGGGAACAATGAGCAGTTCTTC CATRTSGNNEQFF
TRBJ1-6 - TRBD1 TRBV5-5 TGTGCCAGCAGCTCAGACGACAGGGTCTTTTATGGTTCACCCCTCCACTTT CASSSDDRVFYGSPLHF
TRBJ1-2 - - TRBV29-1 TGCAGCGTTGATCGCGTAAAGGGAGGTGGCTACACCTTC CSVDRVKGGGYTF
TRBJ1-2 - TRBD1 TRBV7-8 TGTGCCAGCAGCTTAGCGCGTAGGGGGCTTTATGGCTACACCTTC CASSLARRGLYGYTF
TRBJ1-2 few - TRBV6-2/TRBV6-3 TGTGCCAGCAGTTACTCGACCGCCAAGGGGTTGCTGGGCTACACCTTC CASSYSTAKGLLGYTF
TRBJ1-1 - TRBD1 TRBV24-1 TGTGCCACCAGTGACCCGGGACAGGGGAGCACTGAAGCTTTCTTT CATSDPGQGSTEAFF
TRBJ2-1 once - TRBV7-9 TGTGCCAGCAGCTTAGACTTGGAGAATGAGCAGTTCTTC CASSLDLENEQFF
TRBJ1-1 - - TRBV7-8 TGTGCCAGCACCCCTGGGCCCTCCGTAGGGAACACTGAAGCTTTCTTT CASTPGPSVGNTEAFF
TRBJ2-3 - - TRBV28 TGTGCCAGCAGTTCCGCGGAAGGCTCCTCAGATACGCAGTATTTT CASSSAEGSSDTQYF
TRBJ1-1 - - TRBV28 TGTGCCAGCATGGGCTACACTGAAGCTTTCTTT CASMGYTEAFF
TRBJ1-6 - TRBD1 TRBV14 TGTGCCAGCAGCCAAGGACAGGGGCAAAATTCACCCCTCCACTTT CASSQGQGQNSPLHF
TRBJ2-1 - - TRBV6-4 TGTGCCAGCAGTGTGGGCACCAACAATGAGCAGTTCTTC CASSVGTNNEQFF
TRBJ1-1 - TRBD1 TRBV30 TGTGCCTGGGCAGGGGGGTCTAACACTGAAGCTTTCTTT CAWAGGSNTEAFF
TRBJ2-2 - TRBD2 TRBV5-1 TGCGCCAGCAGCTATAGCGGGGGGGCCTCCACCGGGGAGCTGTTTTTT CASSYSGGASTGELFF
TRBJ1-5 - - TRBV7-6 TGTGCCAGCAGCACCAGACAGAACCTTAGGAATCAGCCCCAGCATTTT CASSTRQNLRNQPQHF
TRBJ2-7 once - TRBV19 TGTGCCAGTAGTATACGGGGAGACGTTGGGAGGGAGCAGTACTTC CASSIRGDVGREQYF
TRBJ1-3 - TRBD1 TRBV5-1 TGCGCCAGCAGCGGATCCGGGACAGGGGGTGGAAACACCATATATTTT CASSGSGTGGGNTIYF
TRBJ1-5 - - TRBV18 TGTGCCAGCTCACCGGGGGGGGATCAGCCCCAGCATTTT CASSPGGDQPQHF
TRBJ2-1 - TRBD2 TRBV2 TGTGCCAGCGCCAAGGCTTCGGGCGCGGGGGGGTATTACAATGAGCAGTTCTTC CASAKASGAGGYYNEQFF
TRBJ1-1 - TRBD1 TRBV6-5 TGTGCCAGCAGCGCCGGGACAGGGGTAGGAGCTTTCTTT CASSAGTGVGAFF
TRBJ1-6 - - TRBV5-1 TGCGCCAGCAACATCGGGGGATCAAATTCACCCCTCCACTTT CASNIGGSNSPLHF
TRBJ1-4 - - TRBV5-1 TGCGCCAGCAGCGAGACCCTCCGGACATCCCGGAGGGTGGAAAAACTGTTTTTT CASSETLRTSRRVEKLFF
TRBJ1-5 - TRBD1 TRBV7-2 TGTGCCAGCAGCTTAGGGGAAGACAGGGCCGGAAATCAGCCCCAGCATTTT CASSLGEDRAGNQPQHF
TRBJ1-2 - - TRBV7-9 TGTGCCAGCAGCTTAAACGGGCTGGGGCCGGCTAACTATGGCTACACCTTC CASSLNGLGPANYGYTF
TRBJ2-1 - TRBD2 TRBV5-4 TGTGCCAGCAGCTTGGAGGGACTAGCGGGGCTTAGTGAGCAGTTCTTC CASSLEGLAGLSEQFF
TRBJ2-3 - TRBD2 TRBV5-1 TGCGCCAGCAGCTTTAGCGGGGGACGCACAGATACGCAGTATTTT CASSFSGGRTDTQYF
TRBJ2-5 - TRBD2 TRBV28 TGTGCCAGCAGTGCGGGACTAGCGGGAGGGCGGCAAGAGACCCAGTACTTC CASSAGLAGGRQETQYF
TRBJ1-6 - - TRBV3-1/TRBV3-2 TGTGCCAGCAGCCAGCAGGGGTATTCACCCCTCCACTTT CASSQQGYSPLHF
TRBJ2-2 once TRBD1 TRBV19 TGTGCCAGTAAATCAGGGGGACAGGGATCAAGGGAGCTGTTTTTT CASKSGGQGSRELFF
TRBJ2-3 - - TRBV29-1 TGCAGCACCCGTGGCGGGGCTGACGGTACGCAGTATTTT CSTRGGADGTQYF
TRBJ2-5 once - TRBV19 TGTGCCAGTAGTATACTTGGGGGGGAGACCCAGTACTTC CASSILGGETQYF
TRBJ2-4 - - TRBV29-1 TGCAGCGTTGAGCGAGTGGGCGTAACCAAAAACATTCAGTACTTC CSVERVGVTKNIQYF
TRBJ2-7 - TRBD1 TRBV27 TGTGCCAGCAGTTTATCGTCGCGCGGGACAGGGTACGAGCAGTACTTC CASSLSSRGTGYEQYF
TRBJ2-1 once TRBD2 TRBV5-1 TGCGCCAGCAGCTCCGGACTAGCGGGAGGGCAGAATACGAATGAGCAGTTCTTC CASSSGLAGGQNTNEQFF
TRBJ2-3 - - TRBV5-6 TGTGCCAGCAGCTTGACGGGACTTAGCACAGATACGCAGTATTTT CASSLTGLSTDTQYF
TRBJ2-7 - TRBD2 TRBV5-1 TGCGCCAGCAGCCTTCCTAGCGGGGGGGCCTCCTACGAGCAGTACTTC CASSLPSGGASYEQYF
TRBJ1-5 few - TRBV27 TGTGCCAGCAGGCCCGAATCCGTGCGAAATCAGCCCCAGCATTTT CASRPESVRNQPQHF
TRBJ1-1 - - TRBV7-9 TGTGCCAGCAGCTTAGTTCGTAGAGGGAACGACACTGAAGCTTTCTTT CASSLVRRGNDTEAFF
TRBJ1-2 - - TRBV6-5 TGTGCCAGCAGTTCCTTCTCACATAACTATGGCTACACCTTC CASSSFSHNYGYTF